A selection of T cell receptor beta chains follows, all from one sample in a study of OX40 agonist ivuxolimab in advanced cancers. The repertoire was sequenced with immunoSEQ multiplex PCR; TCRdb's copy has only in-frame clones and lacks some. The profile shows about 82,000 clones, over 85% of them singletons. The sequenced sample was CD4+ or CD8+ T cells sorted from blood, obtained in a trial of the OX40 agonist ivuxolimab. The receptors originated from an adult with an advanced solid tumor such as melanoma, head and neck, liver or kidney cancer. The CDR3 runs from the conserved cysteine through the conserved F or W. The D gene is left open where the match is weak. Expanded clones are given a class, and other clones once, few, many or no size at all.

TRBV5-1	NA	TRBD2	TRBJ2-3	CASSLIAGGADTQYF	TGCGCCAGCAGCTTAATAGCGGGGGGGGCAGATACGCAGTATTTT
TRBV11-2	NA	NA	TRBJ2-7	CASSTPGLLYEQYF	TGTGCCAGCAGCACGCCGGGACTCCTATACGAGCAGTACTTC
TRBV2	once	NA	TRBJ1-2	CASSQGRGNYGYTF	TGTGCCAGCAGTCAGGGGAGAGGGAACTATGGCTACACCTTC
TRBV2	NA	NA	TRBJ2-3	CASRAIAANTDTQYF	TGTGCCAGCAGAGCTATAGCGGCCAACACAGATACGCAGTATTTT
TRBV5-1	NA	TRBD1	TRBJ2-7	CASSPVQDRGYEQYF	TGCGCCAGCAGCCCGGTACAGGACAGGGGCTACGAGCAGTACTTC
TRBV6-5	once	NA	TRBJ1-5	CASSYSRDSNQPQHF	TGTGCCAGCAGTTACTCCAGGGATAGCAATCAGCCCCAGCATTTT
TRBV11-3	NA	NA	TRBJ1-1	CASSFQGRTEAFF	TGTGCCAGCAGCTTTCAGGGGAGGACTGAAGCTTTCTTT
TRBV7-2	NA	NA	TRBJ2-5	CASSFPGLFVNF	TGTGCCAGCAGCTTCCCGGGCCTCTTCGTTAACTTC
TRBV18	NA	NA	TRBJ2-7	CASSSWVEHYEQYF	TGTGCCAGCTCGAGCTGGGTCGAGCACTACGAGCAGTACTTC
TRBV30	once	NA	TRBJ2-1	CAWGKGRVDNEQFF	TGTGCCTGGGGAAAGGGCAGGGTTGACAATGAGCAGTTCTTC
TRBV5-1	NA	TRBD1	TRBJ2-7	CASSFRTGDEQYF	TGCGCCAGCAGCTTTAGGACAGGAGACGAGCAGTACTTC
TRBV7-8	NA	NA	TRBJ2-1	CASSLVGAGASNEQFF	TGTGCCAGCAGCTTAGTGGGCGCGGGGGCGAGCAATGAGCAGTTCTTC
TRBV6-6	NA	TRBD2	TRBJ2-5	CASRASGEETQYF	TGTGCCAGCAGGGCTAGCGGGGAGGAGACCCAGTACTTC
TRBV7-9	NA	NA	TRBJ2-5	CASSLGGGLETQYF	TGTGCCAGCAGCTTAGGTGGAGGCCTAGAGACCCAGTACTTC
TRBV5-1	NA	NA	TRBJ2-3	CASSQIEVEGDTQYF	TGCGCCAGCAGCCAAATAGAAGTGGAAGGAGATACGCAGTATTTT
TRBV19	NA	NA	TRBJ2-5	CASSLRVFQETQYF	TGTGCCAGTAGTTTGCGGGTCTTCCAAGAGACCCAGTACTTC
TRBV2	NA	NA	TRBJ2-1	CASCGQGPSNEQFF	TGTGCCAGCTGCGGCCAGGGGCCCTCCAATGAGCAGTTCTTC
TRBV7-2	NA	NA	TRBJ2-3	CASAWPDTQYF	TGTGCCAGCGCCTGGCCAGATACGCAGTATTTT
TRBV5-1	NA	TRBD2	TRBJ2-7	CASSLVAGATMPYEQYF	TGCGCCAGCAGCTTGGTAGCGGGGGCGACCATGCCCTACGAGCAGTACTTC
TRBV9	NA	NA	TRBJ1-1	CASSVVDSLNTEAFF	TGTGCCAGCAGCGTAGTGGACAGCTTGAACACTGAAGCTTTCTTT
TRBV12-5	NA	NA	TRBJ2-4	CASGPPGETKNIQYF	TGTGCTAGTGGTCCCCCCGGGGAAACCAAAAACATTCAGTACTTC
TRBV6-5	NA	TRBD2	TRBJ2-7	CASSLAGGHHEQYF	TGTGCCAGCAGTTTAGCGGGAGGGCACCACGAGCAGTACTTC
TRBV18	NA	NA	TRBJ1-2	CASSPLDVTNYGYTF	TGTGCCAGCTCACCACTGGACGTCACTAACTATGGCTACACCTTC
TRBV5-1	NA	TRBD2	TRBJ2-1	CASSFIAGMNNEQFF	TGCGCCAGCAGCTTCATAGCGGGGATGAACAATGAGCAGTTCTTC